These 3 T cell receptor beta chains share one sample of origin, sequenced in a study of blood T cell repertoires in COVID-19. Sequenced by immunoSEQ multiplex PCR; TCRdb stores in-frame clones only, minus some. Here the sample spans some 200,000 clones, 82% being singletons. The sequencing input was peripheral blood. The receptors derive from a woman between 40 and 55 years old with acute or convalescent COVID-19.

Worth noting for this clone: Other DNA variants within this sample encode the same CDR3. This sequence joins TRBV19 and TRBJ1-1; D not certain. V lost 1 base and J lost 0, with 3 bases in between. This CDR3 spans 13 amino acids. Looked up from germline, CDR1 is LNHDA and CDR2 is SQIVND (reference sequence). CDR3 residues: CASSIALNTEAFF. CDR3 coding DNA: TGTGCCAGTAGTATAGCATTGAACACTGAAGCTTTCTTT. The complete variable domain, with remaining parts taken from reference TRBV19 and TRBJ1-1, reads DGGITQSPKYLFRKEGQNVTLSCEQNLNHDAMYWYRQDPGQGLRLIYYSQIVNDFQKGDIAEGYSVSREKKESFPLTVTSAQKNPTAFYLCASSIALNTEAFFGQGTRLTVV.

The CDR3 DNA follows: TGCGCCAGCAGTCAATCGGCGGTCCACTATAATTCACCCCTCCACTTT. Amino acid sequence: CASSQSAVHYNSPLHF. V usage is TRBV23-1 and J usage is TRBJ1-6; D unclear. TRBV23-1 is sorted into the ORF group, with uncertain function. Trimming took 0 bases from V and 3 from J, leaving 9 bases between them. CDR3 length equals 16 residues.

This chain's CDR3 is CATSDLDLFRSRTGLPYEQYF. As DNA, the CDR3 is TGTGCCACCAGTGATTTGGATCTTTTTCGCAGTAGAACAGGGCTCCCCTACGAGCAGTACTTC. V gene TRBV24-1 combines with J gene TRBJ2-7, with D perhaps matching TRBD1 (6 bases). The CDR3 runs 21 residues. Germline values: CDR1 KGHDR, CDR2 SFDVKD. V dropped 0 bases and J dropped 2 bases, with 28 bases sitting between them.